These 16 T cell receptor beta chains came from one sample sequenced in a study of T cells expressing NK-cell markers. With the 5' RACE reads reprocessed, TCRdb shows one record per CDR3 protein and no DNA. The table lists 300,000 to 500,000 distinct CDR3 sequences. Sequenced sample: blood T cells: a sorted CD56 or NKG2C T cell subset, CD4+ or CD8+ T cells, or bulk PBMC T cells (not recorded which). The receptors here all came from a woman aged 45 to 65 in good health.

The V and J genes are TRBV20-1 and TRBJ2-3; TCRdb's D gene call, TRBD2, goes unchecked for lack of DNA. Germline values: CDR1 DFQATT, CDR2 SNEGSKA (reference sequence). The CDR3 has 18 residues. The CDR3 sequence: CSAGHWSGRAVSTDTQYF.

This chain connects TRBV13 to TRBJ2-1; TCRdb returns TRBD2, unconfirmable since there is no DNA. CDR3 size: 15 residues. Germline V gene data show CDR1 as PRHDT and CDR2 as FYEKMQ (reference sequence). CDR3 protein: CASRDSGGAYNEQFF.

The rearrangement joins TRBV20-1 to TRBJ2-1; TCRdb reports TRBD2, a call that lacks DNA to check it against. CDR1 and CDR2 from the germline V gene are DFQATT and SNEGSKA (reference sequence). This CDR3 region has 14 residues. This CDR3 reads CSARDPAGWDEQFF.

The chain links TRBV12-5 to TRBJ2-1; TCRdb calls TRBD2, which cannot be checked without DNA. Germline V gene lookup returns CDR1 LGHNT and CDR2 FRNRAP. CDR3 length equals 16 residues. CDR3 amino acids: CASGLVHGAGGNEQFF.

V and J are TRBV24-1 and TRBJ1-1. CDR1 and CDR2 (germline): KGHDR, SFDVKD. There are 15 residues in the CDR3. The CDR3 here is CATSDPSGSNTEAFF.

CDR3 loop: CASSWGGSTEAFF. V gene TRBV5-1 combines with J gene TRBJ1-1; TCRdb picks TRBD1, but there is no DNA to check that call. Germline V gene data show CDR1 as SGHRS and CDR2 as YFSETQ. The CDR3 is 13 residues long. The variable domain in full, with the rest retrieved from reference TRBV5-1 and TRBJ1-1, is KAGVTQTPRYLIKTRGQQVTLSCSPISGHRSVSWYQQTPGQGLQFLFEYFSETQRNKGNFPGRFSGRQFSNSRSEMNVSTLELGDSALYLCASSWGGSTEAFFGQGTRLTVV.

The chain carries TRBV5-1 and TRBJ2-3; TCRdb indicates TRBD2, and absent DNA this call remains unverified. CDR3 size: 16 residues. From germline, CDR1 is SGHRS and CDR2 YFSETQ. CDR3 in amino acids: CASSKGFTSGTDTQYF.

The V gene is TRBV7-3, the J gene TRBJ2-2; TCRdb calls TRBD1, which cannot be checked without DNA. Germline loops: CDR1 SGHTA, CDR2 FQGTGA. The CDR3 extends over 15 amino acids. The CDR3 sequence: CASSPGTQGAGELFF.

V usage is TRBV7-9 and J usage is TRBJ2-3; TCRdb indicates TRBD2, and absent DNA this call remains unverified. The CDR3 is made up of 17 amino acids. CDR1 is SEHNR, CDR2 FQNEAQ, per germline (reference sequence). CDR3 in amino acids: CASSSILGLLRTDTQYF.

The chain recombines TRBV4-1 with TRBJ1-4; TCRdb calls TRBD1, which cannot be checked without DNA. The CDR3 has 14 amino acids. Per germline, CDR1 MGHRA and CDR2 YSYEKL. CDR3 sequence reads: CASSLYREIEKLFF.

The rearrangement links TRBV24-1 to TRBJ1-1; TCRdb gives TRBD1 as the D gene, but with no DNA this cannot be confirmed. The CDR3 covers 15 residues. The germline V gene encodes CDR1 KGHDR and CDR2 SFDVKD. The CDR3 loop reads CATSDPKRGVTEAFF.

The rearrangement uses TRBV12-3 or TRBV12-4 and TRBJ2-1; lacking DNA, the TRBD1 call made by TCRdb goes unchecked. The CDR3 has 12 amino acids. This CDR3 is CASGGTGNEQFF.

The rearrangement links TRBV27 to TRBJ2-2; TCRdb indicates TRBD2, and absent DNA this call remains unverified. CDR3 length: 17 amino acids. The germline CDR1 and CDR2 sequences are MNHEY and SMNVEV (reference sequence). The CDR3 sequence: CASSLSSGRPHTGELFF.

The V call is TRBV2, the J call TRBJ2-1. CDR1 and CDR2 from the germline V gene are SNHLY and FYNNEI. CDR3 length: 12 amino acids. The CDR3 region is CASVSSYNEQFF.

V is TRBV18 and J is TRBJ2-2; TCRdb's assignment of TRBD1 cannot be checked, as there is no DNA. The CDR3 is 15 residues long. CDR1 is KGHSH, CDR2 LQKENI, per germline. The CDR3 loop reads CASSPLPGNTGELFF.

The rearrangement uses TRBV27 and TRBJ1-5; TCRdb reports TRBD1, a call that lacks DNA to check it against. CDR1 MNHEY and CDR2 SMNVEV come from the germline V gene (reference sequence). The CDR3 is 13 residues long. The CDR3 spells CASPQGANQPQHF.